This entry lists 3 T cell receptor beta chains sequenced from one sample in a study of identical twins. MiXCR was run by TCRdb on the 5' RACE reads, yielding one entry per CDR3 protein. The table includes a few hundred thousand distinct CDR3 sequences, roughly 13% detected once. The same specimen was also included in a second study, on yellow fever vaccine responses in identical twins.

The sample comprised memory (CD45RO+) T cells sorted from blood. The source is a woman between 18 and 29 years old in good health.

This sequence joins TRBV10-3 and TRBJ1-5; no definite D call. The germline CDR1 and CDR2 sequences are ENHRY and SYGVKD. CDR3 length: 13 amino acids. V was clipped by 0 bases and J by 7 bases, with 7 bases between them. CDR3 sequence (DNA): TGTGCCATCAGTGAGTCGACGTCCCAGCCCCAGCATTTT. This codes for CAISESTSQPQHF.

The V call is TRBV7-3, the J call TRBJ2-1, with D maybe TRBD2 (6 bases). This CDR3 spans 17 amino acids. V was shortened by 2 bases and J by 5 bases, with 19 bases between the two germline ends. Germline V lookup: CDR1 SGHTA, CDR2 FQGTGA. The CDR3 loop reads CASSLAVGTGPNNEQFF. In nucleotides, the CDR3 is TGTGCCAGCAGCTTAGCCGTCGGGACTGGCCCTAACAATGAGCAGTTCTTC.

The sample holds a few counts of this clonotype. The CDR3 region is CASSTGTGATDTQYF. CDR3 bases: TGTGCCAGTAGTACGGGGACAGGGGCCACAGATACGCAGTATTTT. The chain has TRBV19 and TRBJ2-3, with 10 bases aligning to TRBD1. Germline V CDR1 and CDR2: LNHDA, SQIVND (reference sequence). The CDR3 totals 15 residues. J was trimmed by 2 bases and V by 4 bases; bases with no gene match: 3.